This T cell receptor beta chain comes out of a study of regulatory T cells in long-lasting Graves disease (dated by TCRdb to the early 2020s). General notes on the study: To count as having persistent Graves' disease, a patient had to have received antithyroid drug treatment for over 5 years with TSH receptor autoantibodies remaining persistently positive. Patients with persistent Graves' disease were compared with patients with newly diagnosed Graves' disease using TCR sequencing and RNA sequencing of peripheral blood. The study took place in China and was registered as a clinical trial. TCR sequencing covered some 13 persistent and approximately 20 newly diagnosed Graves' disease patients, some 33 samples in total. On average, persistent Graves' disease patients in the clinical cohort had been on antithyroid drugs for approximately 10 years. Findings and caveats that apply to the study as a whole: The authors acknowledged the small sample size as a limitation that may reduce accuracy. Persistent patients shared more public clonotypes among themselves (2,741) than newly diagnosed patients did (more than 950). Only peripheral blood was studied, because thyroid tissue, the primary lesion, was inaccessible. Persistent disease showed preferential use of TRBV28, TRBJ1-2 and TRBJ2-5, whereas newly diagnosed disease favored TRBV20-1 and TRBJ2-1. Compared with newly diagnosed patients, patients with persistent Graves' disease had lower TCR Shannon entropy and fewer highly expanded clones, which suggests clonal expansion. Sequencing and analysis were limited to the TCR beta chain.

For this clonotype: Which antigen it targets is not known. No quality values exist for individual bases; no much larger clone is one base distant.

Library preparation employed multiplex PCR. Sequencing was performed on an Illumina HiSeq 4000. CDR3 regions were amplified by Arm-PCR with iRepertoire HTBI primers to construct TCR beta libraries. Before sequencing, the PCR products went through gel purification. On the study's bioinformatics: A total of around 66 TRBV and some 13 TRBJ segments were identified across samples and were used for gene usage analysis of CDR3 amino acid clonotypes. COPE and FqMerger were used to merge filtered high-quality paired reads into contigs. BLAST was used to align contigs to IMGT TRBV, TRBD and TRBJ reference genes, and CDR3 was defined according to IMGT. Clonotypes above 0.1% frequency were classified as highly expanded clones. Shannon entropy was used to measure repertoire diversity, and the Gini coefficient was used to measure V-J evenness. Public clonotypes were defined as clonotypes shared by more than one individual. TCRdb's own reprocessing of the public reads used fastp at Q25 and MiXCR and kept productive beta chains. Every CDR3 protein is listed once, alongside the most common genes and DNA of its rows. The V and J calls reflect TCRdb's pipeline rather than the authors' work. The sample table records about 400,000 distinct CDR3 sequences; more than 20% of these occur just once. The ten most abundant clones make up around 21% of the sample.

The time point label on this specimen signifies: persistent/refractory GD, antithyroid drugs over 5 years with positive TRAb. For both TCR sequencing and RNA sequencing, RNA was extracted from PBMCs in TRIzol. Graves' disease was diagnosed according to American Thyroid Association guidelines. Recruitment of patients was carried out at an endocrinology department in Xi'an, China. From each patient, around 8.3 milliliters of peripheral blood was collected into an EDTA anticoagulant tube. PBMCs were isolated by Ficoll Paque Plus density gradient separation without further T cell sorting. An Agilent 2100 Bioanalyzer and agarose gel were used to assess RNA quality, and a NanoDrop 2000 was used to measure RNA concentration. Trimming takes 6 bases off V and 7 bases off J; junction bases not matched to a gene: 6. From its cysteine to its phenylalanine, the CDR3 spans 14 amino acids. Only the CDR3 region is kept as DNA, spanning 42 bases read in frame from base 1. CDR1 and CDR2 are drawn from the germline V gene: ENHRY, SYGVKD.

The origin of this receptor is a female donor with Graves disease. The chain was built from TRBV10-3 and TRBJ1-6; the central 7 bases match TRBD1. This specimen consisted of peripheral blood mononuclear cells (PBMCs), obtained when the disease was refractory, from a patient treated with antithyroid drugs. The DNA is TGTGCCATCAGCCGGACAGGAGAAAATTCACCCCTCCACTTT. Translated, this is CAISRTGENSPLHF.